This T cell receptor beta chain originates from a study of cytomegalovirus exposure and HLA in healthy donors. About the study: In an earlier analysis, 117 million unique TCR beta sequences were found from approximately 190 million T cells. Study-wide results and caveats: Follow-up analysis found HLA locus-dependent TCR association rates, highest for DRB1 and lowest for HLA-C. Cytomegalovirus-associated status was assigned to around 160 TCR beta chains.

For this clone: Its target is unknown.

Between the trimmed V and J ends, which lost 4 bases and 0 bases, there was a span of 7 bases. CDR1 SNHLY and CDR2 FYNNEI come from the germline V gene. The CDR3 covers 14 residues. PCR involved 60 Vbeta and 13 Jbeta primers. The protocol was immunoSEQ multiplex PCR, while the TCRdb copy is restricted to in-frame clones and leaves out a portion. The sample includes about 140,000 clones, approximately 70% of them seen just once. The sequencing input was PBMCs. The V gene is TRBV2, the J gene TRBJ1-3; D unresolved. This clonotype was sampled from a woman aged 35 to 49 in good health and CMV-seronegative. The CDR3 DNA is TGTGCCAGCAGTGTCGGTACCTCTGGAAACACCATATATTTT. Translating gives CASSVGTSGNTIYF.